This T cell receptor (beta chain) was recovered during a study of cytomegalovirus exposure and HLA in healthy donors. TCRdb's copy holds only in-frame clones and misses some; the assay was immunoSEQ multiplex PCR. The data contain about 110,000 clones, about 94% of them seen just once; the ten biggest clones take up 0.67%. The study's findings and limits: The tendency of first-cohort TCR clusters to co-occur in the 120 or so validation repertoires was the finding of a later analysis.

With regard to this clone: What it recognizes is unknown.

The CDR3 covers 14 residues. The V and J ends lost 4 bases and 9 bases, in that order; junction bases with no gene match: 6. Germline values: CDR1 KGHSH, CDR2 LQKENI. The sequence was obtained from a woman aged 18-30 years in good health and CMV-seronegative. The sample consisted of PBMCs. The chain joins TRBV18 to TRBJ2-1, with 10 bases fitting TRBD1. The CDR3 sequence is CASSLDRGPAEQFF. The DNA for the CDR3 is TGTGCCAGCTCACTTGACAGGGGGCCCGCTGAGCAGTTCTTC.